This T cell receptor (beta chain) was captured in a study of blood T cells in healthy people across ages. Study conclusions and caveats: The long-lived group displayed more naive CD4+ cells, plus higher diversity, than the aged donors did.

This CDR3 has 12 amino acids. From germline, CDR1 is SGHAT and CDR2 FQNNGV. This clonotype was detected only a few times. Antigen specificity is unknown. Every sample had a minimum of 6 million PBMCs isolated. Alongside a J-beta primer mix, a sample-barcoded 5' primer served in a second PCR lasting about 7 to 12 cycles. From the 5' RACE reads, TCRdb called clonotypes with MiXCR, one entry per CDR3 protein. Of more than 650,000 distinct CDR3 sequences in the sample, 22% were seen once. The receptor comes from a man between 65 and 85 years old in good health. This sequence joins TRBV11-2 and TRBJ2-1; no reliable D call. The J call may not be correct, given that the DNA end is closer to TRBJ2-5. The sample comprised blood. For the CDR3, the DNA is TGTGCCAGCAGCTCGGGTTGGAGTGACCAGTACTTC. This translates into CASSSGWSDQYF.